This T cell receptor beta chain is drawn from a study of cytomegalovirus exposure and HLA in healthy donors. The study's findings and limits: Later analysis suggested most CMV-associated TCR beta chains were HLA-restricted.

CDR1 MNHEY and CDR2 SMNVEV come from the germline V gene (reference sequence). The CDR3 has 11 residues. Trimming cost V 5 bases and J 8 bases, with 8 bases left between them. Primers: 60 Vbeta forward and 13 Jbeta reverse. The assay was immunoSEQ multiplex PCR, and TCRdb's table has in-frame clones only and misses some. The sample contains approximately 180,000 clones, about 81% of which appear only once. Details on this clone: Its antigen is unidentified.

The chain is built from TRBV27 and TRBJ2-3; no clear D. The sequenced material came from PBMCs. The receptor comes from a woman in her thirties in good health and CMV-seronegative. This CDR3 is CASSQGGTQYF. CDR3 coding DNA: TGTGCCAGCAGTCAAGGCGGTACGCAGTATTTT.